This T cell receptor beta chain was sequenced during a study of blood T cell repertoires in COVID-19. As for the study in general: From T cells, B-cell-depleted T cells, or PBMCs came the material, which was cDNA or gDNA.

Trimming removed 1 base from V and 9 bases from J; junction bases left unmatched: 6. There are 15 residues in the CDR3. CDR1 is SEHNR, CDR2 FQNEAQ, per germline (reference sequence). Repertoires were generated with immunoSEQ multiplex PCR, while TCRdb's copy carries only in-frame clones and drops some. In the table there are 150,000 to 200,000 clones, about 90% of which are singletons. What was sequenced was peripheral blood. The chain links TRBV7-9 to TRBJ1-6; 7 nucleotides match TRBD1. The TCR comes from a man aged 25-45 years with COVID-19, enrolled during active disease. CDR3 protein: CASSLVGRGFSPLHF. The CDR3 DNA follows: TGTGCCAGCAGCTTAGTGGGCAGGGGGTTTTCACCCCTCCACTTT.